Following are 7 T cell receptor beta chains from one sample sequenced in a study of Ad26.COV2.S vaccination and SARS-CoV-2 variants. Treatment of the sample: around 19 received Ad26.COV2.S at low or high dose, single or two shots; roughly 5 received placebo; per-sample allocation not given. Specimens were obtained on day 63 following the first vaccine or placebo injection. This table comes from immunoSEQ multiplex PCR, and its TCRdb copy is limited to in-frame clones, with some not included. Of 400,000 to 450,000 clones listed, around nine tenths are singletons. This sample comprised peripheral blood, obtained in a trial of Ad26.COV2.S vaccine versus placebo. The receptors derive from a person aged 18 to 65 who received the Ad26.COV2.S COVID-19 vaccine or a placebo.

The chain links TRBV5-1 to TRBJ2-5; no clear D. The CDR3 is 13 amino acids. Germline V gives CDR1 SGHRS, CDR2 YFSETQ. V dropped 4 bases and J dropped 1 base, with 8 bases sitting between them. This CDR3 reads CASSPNFQETQYF. The CDR3 DNA reads as TGCGCCAGCAGCCCTAACTTCCAAGAGACCCAGTACTTC.

The V gene is TRBV19, the J gene TRBJ2-7; D possibly corresponds to TRBD2 (6 bases). V was pared by 1 base and J by 2 bases, with 9 bases between. CDR1 and CDR2 (germline): LNHDA, SQIVND (reference sequence). The length of the CDR3 is 14 residues. The CDR3 bases are TGTGCCAGTAGTATAGCGGGACTCGCCTACGAGCAGTACTTC. Protein: CASSIAGLAYEQYF.

The V call is TRBV30, the J call TRBJ2-7, with TRBD1 matching 10 bases. The junction had 10 bases not matched to a gene; V was cut back by 3 bases and J by 2 bases. The germline gives CDR1 GTSNPN, CDR2 SVGIG (reference sequence). The CDR3 has 16 residues. The CDR3 is CAWRQAPGQGTYEQYF. The CDR3 DNA follows: TGTGCCTGGAGGCAAGCCCCGGGACAGGGGACCTACGAGCAGTACTTC.

This clone was seen more than once but under ten times. V usage is TRBV5-8 and J usage is TRBJ2-7; 7 nucleotides line up with TRBD2. V was pared by 1 base and J by 3 bases, with 10 bases of the junction left unmatched. The CDR3 totals 16 residues. Germline V gene sequence: CDR1 SGHTS, CDR2 YDEGEE. CDR3 in amino acids: CASSLNWEGRIYEQYF. The CDR3 DNA follows: TGTGCCAGCAGCTTGAACTGGGAGGGGCGAATCTACGAGCAGTACTTC.

The chain recombines TRBV7-8 with TRBJ2-7; D unresolved. Trimming removed 1 base from V and 6 bases from J, with 19 bases in between. Germline V gene data show CDR1 as SGHVS and CDR2 as FQNEAQ. CDR3 length: 16 amino acids. The CDR3 DNA is TGTGCCAGCAGCTTAGTTGGGTCTTCGGTTTCGGGCGAGCAGTACTTC. This gives the protein CASSLVGSSVSGEQYF.

The chain links TRBV6-5 to TRBJ1-4, with no clear D. Trimming stripped 0 bases from V and 0 bases from J, with 8 bases between. The germline CDR1 and CDR2 sequences are MNHEY and SVGAGI. CDR3 length: 16 amino acids. The CDR3 coding sequence is TGTGCCAGCAGTTACTCGAACATACCAACTAATGAAAAACTGTTTTTT. Translation: CASSYSNIPTNEKLFF.

The chain is built from TRBV30 and TRBJ1-1, with a weak D call TRBD1 (5 bases). V lost 1 base to trimming and J lost 0 bases, with 12 bases between them. The CDR3 has 15 amino acids. Germline CDR1 and CDR2: GTSNPN and SVGIG (reference sequence). The chain's CDR3 is CAWSGGWGMNTEAFF. The CDR3, as DNA: TGTGCCTGGAGTGGAGGGTGGGGGATGAACACTGAAGCTTTCTTT. Looking up the rest from reference TRBV30 and TRBJ1-1 gives the full variable domain: SQTIHQWPATLVQPVGSPLSLECTVEGTSNPNLYWYRQAAGRGLQLLFYSVGIGQISSEVPQNLSASRPQDRQFILSSKKLLLSDSGFYLCAWSGGWGMNTEAFFGQGTRLTVV.